The 15 T cell receptor beta chains in this list originate from one sample, sequenced in a study of graft-versus-host responses after intestinal transplantation. Method: immunoSEQ multiplex PCR; TCRdb's copy keeps in-frame clones and lacks some. The table shows just over 85,000 clones, with roughly 90% occurring only once. For these TCRs, the target antigens are not known. The source was unstimulated CD8+ T cells sorted from spleen or lymph node cells, collected before transplant. The source of these receptors is a human donor who was the organ donor for an intestinal transplant.

The chain combines TRBV6-6 with TRBJ1-1; the D is unclear. Per the germline V gene, CDR1 is MNHNY and CDR2 is SVGAGI (reference sequence). The CDR3 length is 15 residues. V lost 0 bases and J lost 4, with 12 bases in between. This CDR3 reads CASSYSAGAGTEAFF. Here the CDR3 DNA reads TGTGCCAGCAGTTACTCAGCAGGAGCGGGCACTGAAGCTTTCTTT.

The chain uses TRBV30 and TRBJ2-2, with TRBD1 matching over 10 bases. With V trimmed by 1 base and J by 5 bases, 10 bases remained unmatched. CDR3 length: 17 residues. The germline V gene has CDR1 GTSNPN and CDR2 SVGIG (reference sequence). As DNA, the CDR3 is TGTGCCTGGAGTGCCCCCTGGGACAGGGGAGGGACCGGGGAGCTGTTTTTT. Translated, it gives CAWSAPWDRGGTGELFF.

The chain joins TRBV2 to TRBJ1-2, with TRBD1 as a possible D gene (6 bases). Germline CDR1 and CDR2: SNHLY and FYNNEI. This CDR3 contains 16 residues. V lost 0 bases and J lost 6, with 17 bases in between. The chain's CDR3 is CASSEALRAGDHGYTF. The CDR3 nucleotides read TGTGCCAGCAGTGAAGCGCTTCGGGCAGGGGATCATGGCTACACCTTC.

This clone has just one count. The CDR3 DNA is TGTGCCAGCAGTTACTCGTCAGCCGGGGAGCTGTTTTTT. Protein sequence: CASSYSSAGELFF. The chain recombines TRBV6-5 with TRBJ2-2, with D unresolved. Trimming cost V 0 bases and J 6 bases, with 5 bases left between them. The CDR3 has 13 residues. Germline V CDR1 and CDR2: MNHEY, SVGAGI.

The V and J genes are TRBV29-1 and TRBJ2-2; 8 nucleotides match TRBD2. This CDR3 spans 12 amino acids. The V gene end was trimmed by 5 bases and the J gene end by 5 bases; junction bases not matched to a gene: 1. Germline V gives CDR1 SQVTM, CDR2 ANQGSEA. The CDR3 DNA sequence: TGCAGCGTTTTAGCGGGGACCGGGGAGCTGTTTTTT. Amino acids: CSVLAGTGELFF.

The chain recombines TRBV4-3 with TRBJ1-3; D is uncertain. Germline V lookup: CDR1 LGHNA, CDR2 YSLEER. Trimming cost V 0 bases and J 0 bases, with 9 bases left between them. The CDR3 extends over 16 amino acids. The CDR3 coding sequence is TGCGCCAGCAGCCAAGAGGCACAGTACTCTGGAAACACCATATATTTT. This codes for CASSQEAQYSGNTIYF.

This clone was seen a single time. The CDR3 coding sequence is TGCGCCAGCAGCTTGGTGGGACAGGGGAACGAGCAGTACTTC. This codes for CASSLVGQGNEQYF. The V gene is TRBV5-1, the J gene TRBJ2-7; TRBD1 agrees at 10 bases. V lost 0 bases and J lost 5; bases outside the gene matches: 2. This CDR3 is 14 amino acids long. Germline V gives CDR1 SGHRS, CDR2 YFSETQ.

This chain uses TRBV9 with TRBJ1-2; D gene unclear. The CDR3 is 12 amino acids. V lost 0 bases and J 3 bases, leaving 3 bases between the germline ends. Germline V gives CDR1 SGDLS, CDR2 YYNGEE. In nucleotides, the CDR3 is TGTGCCAGCAGCGTAGCAGACTATGGCTACACCTTC. Residues: CASSVADYGYTF.

The chain couples TRBV13 to TRBJ2-7; 8 nucleotides line up with TRBD1. CDR1 is PRHDT and CDR2 is FYEKMQ in the germline V gene (reference sequence). The CDR3 runs 15 residues. The V gene end was trimmed by 4 bases and the J gene end by 0 bases; junction bases not matched to a gene: 5. This CDR3 is CASSSRDRHSYEQYF. Here the CDR3 DNA reads TGTGCCAGCAGCTCCCGGGACAGGCACTCCTACGAGCAGTACTTC.

The genes are TRBV7-9 and TRBJ2-5; 12 bases align to TRBD2. The length of the CDR3 is 15 residues. Trimming removed 3 bases from V and 1 base from J; junction bases left unmatched: 0. Germline V CDR1 and CDR2: SEHNR, FQNEAQ (reference sequence). In nucleotides, the CDR3 is TGTGCCAGCAGCTTGGGACTAGCGGGCCAAGAGACCCAGTACTTC. This sequence encodes CASSLGLAGQETQYF.

The gene calls are TRBV2 and TRBJ2-2; D not certain. V was pared by 5 bases and J by 6 bases, with 10 bases between. The CDR3 length is 13 residues. Germline values: CDR1 SNHLY, CDR2 FYNNEI. The CDR3 protein is CASSPRSAGELFF. CDR3 DNA: TGTGCCAGCAGTCCCCGGAGCGCCGGGGAGCTGTTTTTT.

The chain links TRBV4-2 to TRBJ2-5; 8 positions agree with TRBD2. Germline V CDR1 and CDR2: LGHNA, YNFKEQ. The CDR3 consists of 16 residues. The V gene end was trimmed by 1 base and the J gene end by 2 bases; junction bases not matched to a gene: 6. DNA of the CDR3: TGTGCCAGCAGCCAAGCCCGAGCGGGGGATCAAGAGACCCAGTACTTC. Translation gives CASSQARAGDQETQYF.

In DNA form, the CDR3 reads TGTGCCAGCAGCATGACACCTTCCAGCTCCTACGAGCAGTACTTC. Its translation is CASSMTPSSSYEQYF. This sequence joins TRBV5-5 and TRBJ2-7; D unresolved. Germline-derived CDR1 and CDR2 are SGHKS and YYEKEE (reference sequence). The CDR3 runs 15 residues. Between the trimmed V and J ends, which lost 4 bases and 0 bases, there was a span of 14 bases.

The gene calls are TRBV6-1 and TRBJ2-3; 8 bases are shared with TRBD2. The CDR3 contains 14 residues. V was pared by 4 bases and J by 9 bases, with 9 bases of the junction left unmatched. Germline assignment: CDR1 MNHNS and CDR2 SASEGT. CDR3 region: CASSGREAAGTQYF. Here the CDR3 DNA reads TGTGCCAGCAGTGGGCGGGAGGCCGCGGGAACGCAGTATTTT.

For the CDR3, the DNA is TGTGCCAGCAGTCATACAGAGGCAGGGTCCTATTCACCCCTCCACTTT. Protein: CASSHTEAGSYSPLHF. The chain couples TRBV5-6 to TRBJ1-6; D is possibly TRBD1 (5 bases). This CDR3 comprises 16 residues. In germline, CDR1 is SGHDT, CDR2 YYEEEE. Trimming shortened V by 5 bases and J by 8 bases, and 20 bases separated the two germline ends.